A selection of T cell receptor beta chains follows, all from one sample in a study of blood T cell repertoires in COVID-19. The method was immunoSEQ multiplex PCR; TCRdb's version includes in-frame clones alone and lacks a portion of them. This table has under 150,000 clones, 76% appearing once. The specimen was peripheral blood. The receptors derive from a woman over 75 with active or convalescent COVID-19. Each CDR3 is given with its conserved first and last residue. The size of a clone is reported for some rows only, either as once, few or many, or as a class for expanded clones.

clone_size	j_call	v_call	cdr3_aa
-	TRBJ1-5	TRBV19	CASNPPVGGNQPQHF
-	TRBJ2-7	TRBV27	CASSDLGTGSSYEQYF
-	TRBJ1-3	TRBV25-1	CASSEPGGLGGNTIYF
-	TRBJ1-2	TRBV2	CASSEYGTGYGYTF
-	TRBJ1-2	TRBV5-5	CASSTRGQAHGYTF
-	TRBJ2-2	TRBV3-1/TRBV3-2	CASSLRQGGELFF
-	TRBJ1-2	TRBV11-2	CASSSQGTGGHGYTF
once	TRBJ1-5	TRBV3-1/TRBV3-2	CASSQDDQRNQPQHF
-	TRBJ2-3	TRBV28	CASIVGGASNTQYF
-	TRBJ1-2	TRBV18	CASSPSSWEGYTF
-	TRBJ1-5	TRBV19	CASSIGLFQPQHF
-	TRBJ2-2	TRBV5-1	CASRPGGVDAGELFF
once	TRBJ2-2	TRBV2	CASTEQGYTGELFF
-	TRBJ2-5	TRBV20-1	CSASSAGGIVETQYF
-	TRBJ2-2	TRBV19	CASSLAGVTGELFF
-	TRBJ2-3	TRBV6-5	CASSFRGLSTDTQYF
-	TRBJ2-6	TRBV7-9	CASSAQGAGANVLTF
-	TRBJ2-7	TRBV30	CAWSVGDLKPEYF
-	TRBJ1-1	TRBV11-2	CASEQERNTEAFF
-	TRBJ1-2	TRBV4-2	CASSPGQGALYGYTF
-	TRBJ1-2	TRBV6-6	CASRPQTQANYGYTF